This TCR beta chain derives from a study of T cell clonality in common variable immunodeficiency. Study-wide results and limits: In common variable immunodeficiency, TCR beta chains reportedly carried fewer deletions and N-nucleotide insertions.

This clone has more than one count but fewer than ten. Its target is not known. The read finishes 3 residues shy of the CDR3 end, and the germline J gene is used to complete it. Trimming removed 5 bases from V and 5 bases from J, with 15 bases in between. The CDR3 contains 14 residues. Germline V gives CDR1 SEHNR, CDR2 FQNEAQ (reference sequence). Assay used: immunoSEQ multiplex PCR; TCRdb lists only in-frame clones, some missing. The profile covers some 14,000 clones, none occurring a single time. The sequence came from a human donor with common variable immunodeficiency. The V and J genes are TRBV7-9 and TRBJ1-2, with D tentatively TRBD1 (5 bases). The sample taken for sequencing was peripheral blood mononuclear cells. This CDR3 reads CASSPSGGEYGYTF. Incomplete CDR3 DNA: TGTGCCAGCAGCCCCTCCGGAGGGGAATATGGC. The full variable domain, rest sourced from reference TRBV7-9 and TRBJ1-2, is DTGVSQNPRHKITKRGQNVTFRCDPISEHNRLYWYRQTLGQGPEFLTYFQNEAQLEKSRLLSDRFSAERPKGSFSTLEIQRTEQGDSAMYLCASSPSGGEYGYTFGSGTRLTVV.